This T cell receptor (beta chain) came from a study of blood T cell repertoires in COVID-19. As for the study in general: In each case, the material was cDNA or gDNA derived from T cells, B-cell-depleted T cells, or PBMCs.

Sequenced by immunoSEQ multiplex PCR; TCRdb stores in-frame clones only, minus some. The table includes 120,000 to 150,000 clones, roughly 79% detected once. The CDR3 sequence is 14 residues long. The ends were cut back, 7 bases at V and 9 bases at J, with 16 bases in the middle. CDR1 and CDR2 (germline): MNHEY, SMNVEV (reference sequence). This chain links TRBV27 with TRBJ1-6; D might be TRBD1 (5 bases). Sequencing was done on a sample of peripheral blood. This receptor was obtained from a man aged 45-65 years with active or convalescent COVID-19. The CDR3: CASNPGVSTSPLHF. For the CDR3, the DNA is TGTGCCAGCAACCCGGGGGTTTCCACTTCACCCCTCCACTTT.